This entry concerns a single TCR beta chain. The patients serving as multiple sclerosis controls were treatment-naive. They had stable or active relapsing-remitting disease and fulfilled revised McDonald criteria. This record belongs to a study of CD8 T cells in Susac syndrome. Germline CDR1 reads SGHRS; CDR2 reads YFSETQ. The CDR3 sequence is 16 residues long. V lost 4 bases and J lost 2, with 18 bases in between. With random hexamers, reverse transcription was performed on about 0.45 to 1 ug of RNA. MiXCR was run by TCRdb on the immunoSEQ multiplex PCR reads, yielding one entry per CDR3 protein. The repertoire consists of some 170,000 distinct CDR3 sequences, with approximately 94% occurring once and the leading ten covering over 0.09%.

This receptor was identified in a human donor with multiple sclerosis. This chain connects TRBV5-1 to TRBJ1-1; possibly TRBD1 for D (6 bases). The sample was CD4+ T cells from PBMCs. As DNA, the CDR3 is TGCGCCAGCAGCCCAGGGGACCGGATAGACAACACTGAAGCTTTCTTT. Amino acid sequence: CASSPGDRIDNTEAFF.